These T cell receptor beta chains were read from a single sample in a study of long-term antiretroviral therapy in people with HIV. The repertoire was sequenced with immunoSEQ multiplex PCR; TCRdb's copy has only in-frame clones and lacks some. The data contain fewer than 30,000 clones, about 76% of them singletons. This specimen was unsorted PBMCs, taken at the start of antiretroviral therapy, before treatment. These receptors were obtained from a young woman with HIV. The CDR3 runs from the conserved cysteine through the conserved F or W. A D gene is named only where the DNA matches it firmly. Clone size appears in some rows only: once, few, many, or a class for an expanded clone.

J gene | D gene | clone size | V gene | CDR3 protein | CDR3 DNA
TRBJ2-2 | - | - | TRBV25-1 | CASSEQYTGELFF | TGTGCCAGCAGTGAACAGTATACCGGGGAGCTGTTTTTT
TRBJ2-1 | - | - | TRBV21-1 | CASSKRAAGPDEQFF | TGTGCCAGCAGCAAGAGGGCAGCCGGTCCGGATGAGCAGTTCTTC
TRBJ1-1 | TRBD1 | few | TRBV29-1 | CSVSVGQATEAFF | TGCAGCGTTTCCGTTGGACAGGCCACTGAAGCTTTCTTT
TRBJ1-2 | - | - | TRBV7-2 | CASRGDANYGYTF | TGTGCCAGCAGAGGGGACGCTAACTATGGCTACACCTTC
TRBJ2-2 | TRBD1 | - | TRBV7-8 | CASSPRQGSAGELFF | TGTGCCAGCAGCCCCCGACAGGGTAGCGCCGGGGAGCTGTTTTTT
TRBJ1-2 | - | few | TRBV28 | CASSFRDWGYTF | TGTGCCAGCAGTTTCAGGGACTGGGGCTACACCTTC
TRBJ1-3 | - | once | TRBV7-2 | CASGGNSGNTIYF | TGTGCCAGCGGGGGTAACTCTGGAAACACCATATATTTT
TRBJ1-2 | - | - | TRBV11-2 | CASSWGSFNYGYTF | TGTGCCAGCAGCTGGGGGTCCTTTAACTATGGCTACACCTTC
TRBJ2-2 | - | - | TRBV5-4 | CASSPTSSTNTGELFF | TGTGCCAGCAGCCCTACATCGAGCACGAACACCGGGGAGCTGTTTTTT
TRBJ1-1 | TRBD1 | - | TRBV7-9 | CASSSRDSYEAFF | TGTGCCAGCAGCTCCCGGGACAGCTATGAAGCTTTCTTT
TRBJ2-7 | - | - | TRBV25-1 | CASSEEDPQREQYF | TGTGCCAGCAGTGAAGAGGACCCCCAACGCGAGCAGTACTTC
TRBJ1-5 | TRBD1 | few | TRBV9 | CASRSRDSNNQPQHF | TGTGCCAGCAGGTCCCGGGACAGCAACAATCAGCCCCAGCATTTT
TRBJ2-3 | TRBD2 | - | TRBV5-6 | CASILTWDGSGSTDTQYF | TGTGCCAGCATCCTTACTTGGGACGGTAGCGGGAGCACAGATACGCAGTATTTT
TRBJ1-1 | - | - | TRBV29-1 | CSVDGGRGNTEAFF | TGCAGCGTTGACGGGGGGCGCGGGAACACTGAAGCTTTCTTT
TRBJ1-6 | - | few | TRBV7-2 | CASSPRGGASISPLHF | TGTGCCAGCAGCCCTCGGGGAGGGGCGTCCATTTCACCCCTCCACTTT
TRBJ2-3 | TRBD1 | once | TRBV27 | CASSPSPGTGRADTQYF | TGTGCCAGCAGTCCGTCGCCCGGGACAGGGAGGGCAGATACGCAGTATTTT
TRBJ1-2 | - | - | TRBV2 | CASSEQEVGGYTF | TGTGCCAGCAGTGAACAGGAAGTGGGAGGCTACACCTTC
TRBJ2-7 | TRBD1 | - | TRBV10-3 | CASTAGGFDEQYF | TGTGCCAGCACCGCAGGGGGATTCGACGAGCAGTACTTC
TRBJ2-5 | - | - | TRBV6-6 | CASSRDRVQTQYF | TGTGCCAGCAGCCGAGACAGAGTCCAGACCCAGTACTTC
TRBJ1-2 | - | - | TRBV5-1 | CASSLAGRGASGNGYTF | TGCGCCAGCAGCTTGGCCGGCAGGGGAGCCTCGGGAAATGGCTACACCTTC
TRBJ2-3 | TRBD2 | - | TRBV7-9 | CASRGASGGDTQYF | TGTGCCAGCAGAGGAGCTAGCGGGGGAGATACGCAGTATTTT
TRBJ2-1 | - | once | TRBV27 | CASSAYRGGDNEQFF | TGTGCCAGCAGTGCTTACAGGGGGGGGGACAATGAGCAGTTCTTC
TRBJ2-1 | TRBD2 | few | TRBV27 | CASRETSGGYNEQFF | TGTGCCAGCAGGGAAACTAGCGGGGGGTACAATGAGCAGTTCTTC
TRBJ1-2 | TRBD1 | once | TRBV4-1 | CASSPEGQPPNYGYTF | TGCGCCAGCAGCCCCGAGGGACAGCCTCCTAACTATGGCTACACCTTC
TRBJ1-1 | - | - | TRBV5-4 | CASSLDLVNTEAFF | TGTGCCAGCAGCTTGGACCTAGTTAACACTGAAGCTTTCTTT
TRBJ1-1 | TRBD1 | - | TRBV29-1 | CSVVTDRGITEAFF | TGCAGCGTCGTAACCGACAGGGGGATAACTGAAGCTTTCTTT
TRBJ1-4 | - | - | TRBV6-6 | CASSSDSMGEKLFF | TGTGCCAGCAGTTCGGACTCGATGGGGGAAAAACTGTTTTTT
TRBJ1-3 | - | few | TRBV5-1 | CASSSDKQGSGNTIYF | TGCGCCAGCAGCTCCGACAAACAGGGCTCTGGAAACACCATATATTTT
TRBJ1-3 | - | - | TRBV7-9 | CASSPRIQSSGNTIYF | TGTGCCAGCAGCCCCCGTATACAGAGCTCTGGAAACACCATATATTTT
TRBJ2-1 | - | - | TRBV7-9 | CASSPGDPEQFF | TGTGCCAGCAGCCCGGGGGACCCGGAGCAGTTCTTC
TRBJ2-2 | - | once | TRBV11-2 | CASSFLNTGELFF | TGTGCCAGCAGCTTTCTTAACACCGGGGAGCTGTTTTTT
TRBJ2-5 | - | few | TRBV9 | CASSVGDSYAQYF | TGTGCCAGCAGCGTAGGGGACTCCTACGCCCAGTACTTC
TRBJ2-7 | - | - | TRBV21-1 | CATRDSAYEQYF | TGTGCCACCCGGGACAGCGCCTACGAGCAGTACTTC
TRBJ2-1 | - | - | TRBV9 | CASSPALAEYNEQFF | TGTGCCAGCAGCCCCGCTCTGGCGGAGTACAATGAGCAGTTCTTC
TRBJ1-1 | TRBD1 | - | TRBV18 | CASSSGTGEIEAFF | TGTGCCAGCTCATCCGGGACAGGGGAGATTGAAGCTTTCTTT
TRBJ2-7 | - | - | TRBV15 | CATSRVGQGEQYF | TGTGCCACCAGCAGAGTGGGCCAGGGCGAGCAGTACTTC
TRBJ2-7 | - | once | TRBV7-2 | CASTPSPMYEQYF | TGTGCCAGCACCCCCTCGCCGATGTACGAGCAGTACTTC
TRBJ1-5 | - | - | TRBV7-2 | CASSLGVTDNQPQHF | TGTGCCAGCAGCTTAGGGGTGACAGACAATCAGCCCCAGCATTTT
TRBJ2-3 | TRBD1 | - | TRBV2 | CASSTGTGISTDTQYF | TGTGCCAGCAGTACCGGGACAGGAATTAGCACAGATACGCAGTATTTT
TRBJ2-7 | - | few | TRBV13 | CASSLATGGEEQYF | TGTGCCAGCAGCTTAGCCACCGGGGGTGAGGAGCAGTACTTC
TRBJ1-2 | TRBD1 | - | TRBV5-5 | CASSSQGTGNYGYTF | TGTGCCAGCAGCTCCCAAGGGACAGGGAACTATGGCTACACCTTC
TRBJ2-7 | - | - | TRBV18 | CASSPRRDLSYEQYF | TGTGCCAGCTCACCACGGCGGGATCTCTCCTACGAGCAGTACTTC
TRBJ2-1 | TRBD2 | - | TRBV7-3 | CASSLLGLAGKDNEQFF | TGTGCCAGCAGCCTACTGGGACTAGCGGGAAAGGACAATGAGCAGTTCTTC